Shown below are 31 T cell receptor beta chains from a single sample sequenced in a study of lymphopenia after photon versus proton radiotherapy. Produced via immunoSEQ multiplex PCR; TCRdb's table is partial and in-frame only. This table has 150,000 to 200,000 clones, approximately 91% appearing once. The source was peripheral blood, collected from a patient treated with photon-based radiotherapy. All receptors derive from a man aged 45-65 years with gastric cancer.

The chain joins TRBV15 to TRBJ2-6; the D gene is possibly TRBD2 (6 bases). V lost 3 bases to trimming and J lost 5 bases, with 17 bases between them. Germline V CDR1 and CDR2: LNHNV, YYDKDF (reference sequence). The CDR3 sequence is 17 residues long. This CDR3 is CATSRSQGGTRANVLTF. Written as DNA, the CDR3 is TGTGCCACCAGCAGGTCGCAGGGAGGTACTCGGGCCAACGTCCTGACTTTC.

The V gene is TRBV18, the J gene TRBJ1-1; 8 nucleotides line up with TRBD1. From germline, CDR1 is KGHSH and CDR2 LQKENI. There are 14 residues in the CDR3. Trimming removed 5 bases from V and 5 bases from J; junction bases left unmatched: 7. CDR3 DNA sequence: TGTGCCAGCTCATCATCGACAGGGGAAACTGAAGCTTTCTTT. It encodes CASSSSTGETEAFF.

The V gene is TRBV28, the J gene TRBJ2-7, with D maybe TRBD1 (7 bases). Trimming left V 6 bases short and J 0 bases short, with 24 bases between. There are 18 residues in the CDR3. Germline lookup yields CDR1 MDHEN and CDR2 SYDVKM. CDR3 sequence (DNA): TGTGCCAGCAGCTACGAGCAGGGGGGTAGTCAGAGCTCCTACGAGCAGTACTTC. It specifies CASSYEQGGSQSSYEQYF.

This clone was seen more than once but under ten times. The CDR3 protein is CASSLPAFLGEQFF. As DNA, the CDR3 is TGCGCCAGCAGCCTACCGGCCTTCTTGGGTGAGCAGTTCTTC. The rearrangement joins TRBV5-1 to TRBJ2-1; D unclear. The CDR3 spans 14 residues. Germline V CDR1 and CDR2: SGHRS, YFSETQ. The ends were cut back, 4 bases at V and 9 bases at J, with 17 bases in the middle.

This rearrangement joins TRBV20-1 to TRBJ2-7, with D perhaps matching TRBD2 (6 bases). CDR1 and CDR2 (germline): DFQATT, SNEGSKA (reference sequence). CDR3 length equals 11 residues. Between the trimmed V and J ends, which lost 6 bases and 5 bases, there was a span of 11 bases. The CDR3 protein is CSAGRSNEQYF. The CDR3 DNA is TGCAGTGCGGGGAGGAGCAACGAGCAGTACTTC.

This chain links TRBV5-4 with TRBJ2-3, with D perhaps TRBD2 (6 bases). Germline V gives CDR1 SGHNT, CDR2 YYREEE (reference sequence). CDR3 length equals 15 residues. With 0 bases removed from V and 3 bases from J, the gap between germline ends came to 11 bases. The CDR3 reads CASSLGREATDTQYF. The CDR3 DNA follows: TGTGCCAGCAGCTTGGGGCGGGAAGCGACAGATACGCAGTATTTT.

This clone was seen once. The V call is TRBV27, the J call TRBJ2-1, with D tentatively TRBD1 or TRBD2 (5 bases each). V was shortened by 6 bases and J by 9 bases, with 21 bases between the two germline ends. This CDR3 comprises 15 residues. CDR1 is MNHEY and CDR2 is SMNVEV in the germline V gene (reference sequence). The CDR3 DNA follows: TGTGCCAGCAGCCAATTTGGGGGTGGTGGGAGTGAGCAGTTCTTC. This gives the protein CASSQFGGGGSEQFF.

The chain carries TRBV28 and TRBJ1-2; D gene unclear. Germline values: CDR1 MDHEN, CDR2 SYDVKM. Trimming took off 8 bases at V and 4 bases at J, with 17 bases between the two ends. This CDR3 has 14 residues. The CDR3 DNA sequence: TGTGCCAGCCTCCTGCACAGCAGCCTCTATGGCTACACCTTC. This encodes CASLLHSSLYGYTF.

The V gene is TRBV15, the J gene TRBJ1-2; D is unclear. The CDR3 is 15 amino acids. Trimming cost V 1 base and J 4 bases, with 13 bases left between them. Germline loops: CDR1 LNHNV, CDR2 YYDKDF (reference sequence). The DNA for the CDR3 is TGTGCCACCAGCAGAGGATTGGACCCCACCTATGGCTACACCTTC. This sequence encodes CATSRGLDPTYGYTF.

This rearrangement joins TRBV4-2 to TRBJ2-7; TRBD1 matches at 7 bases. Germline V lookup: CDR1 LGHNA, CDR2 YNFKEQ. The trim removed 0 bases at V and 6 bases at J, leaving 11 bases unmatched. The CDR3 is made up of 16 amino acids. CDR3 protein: CASSQDRQGIRTEQYF. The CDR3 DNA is TGTGCCAGCAGCCAAGATCGACAGGGCATAAGGACCGAGCAGTACTTC.

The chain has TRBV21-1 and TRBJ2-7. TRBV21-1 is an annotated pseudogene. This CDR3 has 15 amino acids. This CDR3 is CASSPGAEDCYEQYF. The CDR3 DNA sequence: TGTGCCAGCAGCCCCGGGGCGGAAGACTGCTACGAGCAGTACTTC.

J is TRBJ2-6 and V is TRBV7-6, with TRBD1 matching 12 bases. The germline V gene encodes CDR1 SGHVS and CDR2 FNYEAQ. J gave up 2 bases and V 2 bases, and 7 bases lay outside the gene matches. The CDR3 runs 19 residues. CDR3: CASSLRGTGGRTGANVLTF. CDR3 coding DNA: TGTGCCAGCAGCTTAAGGGGGACAGGGGGCCGGACTGGGGCCAACGTCCTGACTTTC.

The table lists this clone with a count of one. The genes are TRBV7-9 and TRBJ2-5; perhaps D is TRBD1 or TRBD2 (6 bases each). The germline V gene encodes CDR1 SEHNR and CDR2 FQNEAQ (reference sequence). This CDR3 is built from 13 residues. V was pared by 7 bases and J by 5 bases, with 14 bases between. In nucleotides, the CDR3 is TGTGCCAGCATGAGGGGGGCTGCGGAGACCCAGTACTTC. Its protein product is CASMRGAAETQYF. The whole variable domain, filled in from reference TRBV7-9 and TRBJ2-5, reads DTGVSQNPRHKITKRGQNVTFRCDPISEHNRLYWYRQTLGQGPEFLTYFQNEAQLEKSRLLSDRFSAERPKGSFSTLEIQRTEQGDSAMYLCASMRGAAETQYFGPGTRLLVL.

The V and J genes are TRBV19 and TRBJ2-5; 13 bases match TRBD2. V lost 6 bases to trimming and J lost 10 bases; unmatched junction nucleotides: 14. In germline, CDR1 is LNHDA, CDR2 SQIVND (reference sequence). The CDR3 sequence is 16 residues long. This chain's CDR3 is CASSVGLAGVTMSQYF. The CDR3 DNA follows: TGTGCCAGTAGCGTCGGACTAGCGGGAGTGACCATGAGCCAGTACTTC.

The CDR3 sequence: CASLTDYGYTF. The CDR3, as DNA: TGTGCCAGCTTAACGGACTATGGCTACACCTTC. The chain is built from TRBV28 and TRBJ1-2; D remains ambiguous. The germline gives CDR1 MDHEN, CDR2 SYDVKM. V lost 8 bases and J 3 bases, leaving 7 bases between the germline ends. The CDR3 extends over 11 amino acids.

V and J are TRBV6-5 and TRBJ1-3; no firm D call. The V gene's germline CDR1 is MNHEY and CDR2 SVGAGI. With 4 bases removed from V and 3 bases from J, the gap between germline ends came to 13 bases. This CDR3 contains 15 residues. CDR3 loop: CASSSTRISGNTIYF. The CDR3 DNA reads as TGTGCCAGCAGTTCCACCCGTATCAGTGGAAACACCATATATTTT.

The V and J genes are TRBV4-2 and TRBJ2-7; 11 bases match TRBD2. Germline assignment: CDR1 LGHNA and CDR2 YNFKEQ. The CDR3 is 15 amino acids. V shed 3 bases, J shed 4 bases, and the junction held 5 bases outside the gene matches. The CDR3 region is CASSQSTSGTYEQYF. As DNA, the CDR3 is TGTGCCAGCAGCCAGTCGACTAGCGGGACTTACGAGCAGTACTTC.

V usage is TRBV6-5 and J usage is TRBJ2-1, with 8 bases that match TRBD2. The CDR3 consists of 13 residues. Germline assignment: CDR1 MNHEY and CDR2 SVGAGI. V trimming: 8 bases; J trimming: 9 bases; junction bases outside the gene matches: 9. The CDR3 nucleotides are TGTGCCAGCCGGGAGGGAGGGAGGGTTGAGCAGTTCTTC. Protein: CASREGGRVEQFF.

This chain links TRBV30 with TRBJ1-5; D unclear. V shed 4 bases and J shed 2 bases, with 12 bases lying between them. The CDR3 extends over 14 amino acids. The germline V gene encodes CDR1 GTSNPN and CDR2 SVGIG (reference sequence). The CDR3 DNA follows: TGTGCCTGGACAGAGTTTTTAGGCAATCAGCCCCAGCATTTT. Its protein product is CAWTEFLGNQPQHF.

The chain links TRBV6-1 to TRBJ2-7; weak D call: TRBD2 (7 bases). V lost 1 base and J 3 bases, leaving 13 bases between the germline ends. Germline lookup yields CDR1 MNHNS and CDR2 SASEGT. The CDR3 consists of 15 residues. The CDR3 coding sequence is TGTGCCAGCAGTGAAGAGGCGGGGGCCCACTACGAGCAGTACTTC. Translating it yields CASSEEAGAHYEQYF.

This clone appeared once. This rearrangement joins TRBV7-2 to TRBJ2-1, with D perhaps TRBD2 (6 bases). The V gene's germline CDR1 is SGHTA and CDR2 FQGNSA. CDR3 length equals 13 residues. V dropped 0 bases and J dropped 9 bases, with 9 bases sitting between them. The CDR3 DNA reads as TGTGCCAGCAGCTTAGCGCTGGGGGGTGAGCAGTTCTTC. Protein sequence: CASSLALGGEQFF. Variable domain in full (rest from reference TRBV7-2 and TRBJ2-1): GAGVSQSPSNKVTEKGKDVELRCDPISGHTALYWYRQSLGQGLEFLIYFQGNSAPDKSGLPSDRFSAERTGGSVSTLTIQRTQQEDSAVYLCASSLALGGEQFFGPGTRLTVL.

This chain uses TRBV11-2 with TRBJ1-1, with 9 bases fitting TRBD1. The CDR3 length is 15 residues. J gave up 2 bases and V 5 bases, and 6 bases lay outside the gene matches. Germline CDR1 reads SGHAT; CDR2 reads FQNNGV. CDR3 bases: TGTGCCAGCAGCGCCTACAGGGGGCAAAACACTGAAGCTTTCTTT. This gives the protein CASSAYRGQNTEAFF.

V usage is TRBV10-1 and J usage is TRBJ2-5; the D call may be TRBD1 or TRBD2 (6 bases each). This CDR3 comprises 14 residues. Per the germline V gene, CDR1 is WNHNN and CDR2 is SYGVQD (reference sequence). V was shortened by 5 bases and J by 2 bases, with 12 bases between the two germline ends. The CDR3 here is CASSPRDKQETQYF. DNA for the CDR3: TGCGCCAGCAGTCCGCGGGACAAACAAGAGACCCAGTACTTC.

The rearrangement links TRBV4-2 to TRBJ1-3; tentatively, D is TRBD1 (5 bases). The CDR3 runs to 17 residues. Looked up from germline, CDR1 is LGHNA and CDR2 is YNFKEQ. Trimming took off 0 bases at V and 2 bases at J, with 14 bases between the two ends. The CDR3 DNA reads TGTGCCAGCAGCCAAGAAGGAGTGGCAGGGACTGGAAACACCATATATTTT. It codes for CASSQEGVAGTGNTIYF.

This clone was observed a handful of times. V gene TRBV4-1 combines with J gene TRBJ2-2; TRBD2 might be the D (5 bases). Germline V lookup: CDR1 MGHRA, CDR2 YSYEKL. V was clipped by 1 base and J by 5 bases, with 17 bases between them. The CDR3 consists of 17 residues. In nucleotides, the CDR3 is TGCGCCAGCAGCCAAGGTCGGGGAATGGTCGTGACCGGGGAGCTGTTTTTT. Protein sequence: CASSQGRGMVVTGELFF.

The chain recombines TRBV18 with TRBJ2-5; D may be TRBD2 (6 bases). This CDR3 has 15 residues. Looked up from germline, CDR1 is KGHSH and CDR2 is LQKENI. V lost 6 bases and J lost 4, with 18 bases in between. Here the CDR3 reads CASSGNSGTPETQYF. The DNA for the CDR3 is TGTGCCAGCTCGGGTAATAGCGGTACCCCAGAGACCCAGTACTTC.

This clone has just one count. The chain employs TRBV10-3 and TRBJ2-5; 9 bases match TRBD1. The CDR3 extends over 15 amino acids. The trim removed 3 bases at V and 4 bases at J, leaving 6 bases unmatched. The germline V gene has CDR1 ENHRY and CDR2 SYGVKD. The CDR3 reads CAISDPGTGRETQYF. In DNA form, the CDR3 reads TGTGCCATCAGTGATCCCGGGACAGGGAGAGAGACCCAGTACTTC.

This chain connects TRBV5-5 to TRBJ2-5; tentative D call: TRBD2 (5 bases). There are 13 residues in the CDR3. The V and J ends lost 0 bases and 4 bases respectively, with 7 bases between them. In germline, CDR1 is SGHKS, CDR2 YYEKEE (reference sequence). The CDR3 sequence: CASSLAGRETQYF. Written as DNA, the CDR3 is TGTGCCAGCAGCTTGGCGGGGAGAGAGACCCAGTACTTC.

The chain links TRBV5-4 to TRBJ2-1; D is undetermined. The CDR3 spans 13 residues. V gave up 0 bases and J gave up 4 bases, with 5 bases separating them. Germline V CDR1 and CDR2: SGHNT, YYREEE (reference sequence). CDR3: CASSLGGYNEQFF. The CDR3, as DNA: TGTGCCAGCAGCTTGGGCGGTTACAATGAGCAGTTCTTC.

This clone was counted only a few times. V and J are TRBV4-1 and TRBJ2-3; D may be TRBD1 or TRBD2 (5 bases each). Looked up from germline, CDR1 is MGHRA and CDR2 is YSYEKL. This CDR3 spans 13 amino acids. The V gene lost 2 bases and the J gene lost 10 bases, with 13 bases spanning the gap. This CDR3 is CASSQSGRGSQYF. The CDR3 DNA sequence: TGCGCCAGCAGCCAATCGGGGCGAGGATCGCAGTATTTT.

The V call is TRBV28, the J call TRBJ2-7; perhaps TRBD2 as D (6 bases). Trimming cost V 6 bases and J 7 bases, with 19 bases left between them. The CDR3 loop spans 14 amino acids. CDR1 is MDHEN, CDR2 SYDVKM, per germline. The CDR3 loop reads CASSSPHRRGEQYF. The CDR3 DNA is TGTGCCAGCAGCTCCCCTCACAGGAGGGGTGAGCAGTACTTC.